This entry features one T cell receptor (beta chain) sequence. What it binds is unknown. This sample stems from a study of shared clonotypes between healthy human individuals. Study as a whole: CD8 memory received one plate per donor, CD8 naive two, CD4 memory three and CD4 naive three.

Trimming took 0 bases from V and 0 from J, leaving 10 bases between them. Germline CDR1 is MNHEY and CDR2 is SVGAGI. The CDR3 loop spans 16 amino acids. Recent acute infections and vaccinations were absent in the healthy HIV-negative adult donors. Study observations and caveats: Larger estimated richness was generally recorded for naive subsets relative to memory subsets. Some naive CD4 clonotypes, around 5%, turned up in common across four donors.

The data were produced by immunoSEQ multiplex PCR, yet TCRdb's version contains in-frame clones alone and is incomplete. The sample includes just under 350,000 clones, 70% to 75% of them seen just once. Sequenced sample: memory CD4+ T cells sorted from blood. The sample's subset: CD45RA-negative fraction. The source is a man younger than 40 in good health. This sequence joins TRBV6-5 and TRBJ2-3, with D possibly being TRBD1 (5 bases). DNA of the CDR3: TGTGCCAGCAGTTACTCGTCAGGGTACAGCACAGATACGCAGTATTTT. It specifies CASSYSSGYSTDTQYF.